This TCR beta chain is from a study of T cell responses to AZD1222 COVID-19 vaccine. On the study more broadly: Second-dose recipients at about 4 or about 12 weeks were treated as one pooled group.

Concerning this clone: Its specificity is not known.

The study's findings and limits: Donor demographics were predominantly white British with a female majority; clonal diversity may be underestimated. Seropositive status at baseline applied to only a handful of AZD1222 recipients. Repertoires were sampled only after the peak T cell response.

Germline V gene sequence: CDR1 SGDLS, CDR2 YYNGEE. Trimming took off 3 bases at V and 0 bases at J, with 10 bases between the two ends. CDR3 length: 15 residues. This table comes from immunoSEQ multiplex PCR, and its TCRdb copy is limited to in-frame clones, with some not included. The repertoire consists of some 120,000 clones, with approximately 93% occurring once and the leading ten covering 3.1%. The chain links TRBV9 to TRBJ1-3; tentatively, D is TRBD1 (6 bases). The clonotype was recovered from an adult in good health. This specimen consisted of peripheral blood, obtained on day 0 of AZD1222 vaccination. The CDR3 nucleotides read TGTGCCAGCAGCGCGGGAGGGGGCTCTGGAAACACCATATATTTT. Translation: CASSAGGGSGNTIYF. Full variable domain (remainder filled in from reference TRBV9 and TRBJ1-3): DSGVTQTPKHLITATGQRVTLRCSPRSGDLSVYWYQQSLDQGLQFLIQYYNGEERAKGNILERFSAQQFPDLHSELNLSSLELGDSALYFCASSAGGGSGNTIYFGEGSWLTVV.